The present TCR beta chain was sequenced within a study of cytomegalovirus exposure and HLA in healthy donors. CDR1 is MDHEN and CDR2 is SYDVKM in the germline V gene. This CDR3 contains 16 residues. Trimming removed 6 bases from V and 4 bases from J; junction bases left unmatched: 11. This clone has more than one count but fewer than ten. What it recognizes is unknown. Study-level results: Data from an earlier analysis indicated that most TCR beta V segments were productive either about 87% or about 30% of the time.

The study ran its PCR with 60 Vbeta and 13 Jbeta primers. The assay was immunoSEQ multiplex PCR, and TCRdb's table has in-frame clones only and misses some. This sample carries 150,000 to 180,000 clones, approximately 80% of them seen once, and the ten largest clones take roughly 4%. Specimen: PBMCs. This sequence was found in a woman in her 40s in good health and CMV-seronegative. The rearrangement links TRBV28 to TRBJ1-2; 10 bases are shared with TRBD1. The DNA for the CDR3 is TGTGCCAGCAGCCGGGCGGGACAGGGGTCTTCCTATGGCTACACCTTC. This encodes CASSRAGQGSSYGYTF.